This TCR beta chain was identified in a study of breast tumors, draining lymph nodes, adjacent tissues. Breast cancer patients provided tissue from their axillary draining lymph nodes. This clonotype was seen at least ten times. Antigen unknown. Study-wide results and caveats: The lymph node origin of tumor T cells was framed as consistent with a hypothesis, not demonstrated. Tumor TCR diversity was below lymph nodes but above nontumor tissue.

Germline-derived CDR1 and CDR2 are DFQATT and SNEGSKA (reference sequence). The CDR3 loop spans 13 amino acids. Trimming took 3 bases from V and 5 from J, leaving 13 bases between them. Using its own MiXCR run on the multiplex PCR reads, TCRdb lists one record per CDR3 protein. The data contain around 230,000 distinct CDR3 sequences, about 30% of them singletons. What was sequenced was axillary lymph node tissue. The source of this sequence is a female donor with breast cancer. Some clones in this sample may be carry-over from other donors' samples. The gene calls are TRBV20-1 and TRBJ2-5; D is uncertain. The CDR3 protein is CSASRRFGETQYF. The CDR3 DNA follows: TGCAGTGCTAGTCGTCGGTTTGGGGAGACCCAGTACTTC.